Sequencing of this T cell receptor (beta chain) was carried out in a study of Graves' ophthalmopathy and Graves' hyperthyroidism (dated by TCRdb to the late 2010s). Describing the broader study: Peripheral blood was collected before any treatment was given, at the time of initial diagnosis. In total, some 130 blood samples were TCR-sequenced: roughly 45 ophthalmopathy, under 80 hyperthyroidism and approximately 17 hyperthyroidism-to-ophthalmopathy patients. TCR beta repertoire signatures were used to distinguish Graves' ophthalmopathy from Graves' hyperthyroidism and to predict progression to ophthalmopathy. In a handful of hyperthyroidism patients, the T-cell repertoire of thyroid tissue was compared with the T-cell repertoire of blood. The independent validation cohort included around 19 hyperthyroidism patients plus 17 patients who later progressed from hyperthyroidism to ophthalmopathy. Once sampling was done, hyperthyroidism patients were given methimazole at a starting dose of 30 mg daily, while ophthalmopathy patients were given high-dose intravenous methylprednisolone. A discovery set of 95 to 100 patients (approximately 42 ophthalmopathy, some 58 stable hyperthyroidism) was enrolled to explore V-J signatures distinguishing ophthalmopathy from hyperthyroidism.

CDR1 and CDR2 are drawn from the germline V gene: KGHDR, SFDVKD. V loses 2 bases at its end and J loses 5 bases; junction bases beyond the gene matches: 5. The CDR3 measures 15 amino acids from cysteine to phenylalanine. The sequence is cut down to CDR3 DNA, 45 bases in frame from base 1. Here is what the overall study found, with its caveats: Among expanded thyroid clonotypes with frequency above 0.001, most also showed up in blood, which suggests that blood repertoires may reflect the thyroid immune response. In cross-validation, the 13-signature model distinguished ophthalmopathy from stable hyperthyroidism with 87.88% sensitivity and around 81% specificity, while in the test set the corresponding values were approximately 80% and 75%. In validation, the model predicted ophthalmopathy progression with about 70% sensitivity and about 77% specificity; approximately 12 predicted patients were CT-confirmed with GO in a median of around 6 months. No statistical method was used to predetermine the sample size, and group allocation was not hidden from the investigators.

Ophthalmopathy patients had moderately to severely active disease, Clinical Activity Score of at least 3, NOSPECS grade of at least 4, and disease duration under 3 months. Patients with other autoimmune diseases, uncontrolled infections, pregnancy or lactation were excluded from the study. Diagnosis relied on clinical symptoms, serum thyroxine, TRAb, thyroid ultrasound and orbital computed tomography. Using Ficoll-Paque density gradient centrifugation, PBMCs were isolated from about 9.4 ml of fresh peripheral blood. Trizol reagent was used to extract the total RNA, and its quality was then checked on an Agilent 2100 Bioanalyzer. TCR beta CDR3 regions were amplified from RNA transcripts for repertoire sequencing. The first round was an RT-PCR using HTBI primers with the Qiagen OneStep RT-PCR kit, and this first round was followed by a second-round multiplex PCR, then size selection and purification. Libraries were sequenced on an Illumina HiSeq2000 using paired-end 100 bp reads. The paper's data handling went like this. SOAPnuke was used to process the reads, removing any read that contained adapters or uncalled bases, had a mean Phred below 15, or lacked an exact match to the constant primer or identifier. COPE v1.2.5 was used to merge the high-quality paired reads. Unique nucleotide sequences were defined as clonotypes and aligned to IMGT TRB V, D and J references using MiTCR v1.1. Only V-J combinations with frequency above 0.0001 were analysed, covering 98% to 99.2% of repertoires. For each V-J combination, a TCR clonal expansion and chaos score was defined as the ratio of F50 clonal expansion to chaos observed in the TCRdist matrix. Welch's t-statistics and random forest were used to reduce the features to 10 to 15 V-J combinations, which were then used as input to a naive Bayes classifier. The Morisita-Horn index was used to measure how similar the thyroid and blood repertoires were. The raw public reads went through TCRdb reprocessing: fastp at Q25, MiXCR clone calling, in-frame beta chains kept. When rows share a CDR3 protein, they turn into one entry using the most common DNA and genes. Here the V and J calls rest on TCRdb's processing, not on the authors' analysis. The sample contains 200,000 to 300,000 distinct CDR3 sequences, around 45% of them found a single time. The ten largest clones add up to around half of the sample.

With regard to this clonotype: The antigen it recognizes is unknown. The input lacks base qualities; no much larger clone sits a single base away.

The V and J genes are TRBV24-1 and TRBJ2-5, with 9 middle bases fitting TRBD1. The clonotype comes from an adult man with Graves' ophthalmopathy. What was sequenced was peripheral blood. CDR3 loop: CATSDSGTGRETQYF. Read as DNA, the sequence is TGTGCCACCAGTGATTCCGGGACAGGGAGGGAGACCCAGTACTTC.